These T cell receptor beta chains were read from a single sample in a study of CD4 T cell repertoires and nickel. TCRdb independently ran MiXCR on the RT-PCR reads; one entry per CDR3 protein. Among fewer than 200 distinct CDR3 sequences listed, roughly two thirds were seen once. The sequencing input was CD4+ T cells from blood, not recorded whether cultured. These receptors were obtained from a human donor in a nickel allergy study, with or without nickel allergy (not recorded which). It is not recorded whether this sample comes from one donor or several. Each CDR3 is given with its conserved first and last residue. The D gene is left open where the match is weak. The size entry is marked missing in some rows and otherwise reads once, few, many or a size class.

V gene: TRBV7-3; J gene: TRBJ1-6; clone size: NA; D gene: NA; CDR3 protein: CASSLQGTSYNSPLHF; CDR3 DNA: TGTGCCAGCAGCTTACAGGGTACCTCCTATAATTCACCCCTCCACTTT
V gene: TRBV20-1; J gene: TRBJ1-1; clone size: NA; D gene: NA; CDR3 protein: CSARGGRGRETEAFF; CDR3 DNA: TGCAGTGCTAGAGGGGGTCGGGGCCGGGAAACTGAAGCTTTCTTT
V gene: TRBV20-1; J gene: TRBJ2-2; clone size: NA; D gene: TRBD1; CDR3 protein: CSALKGGNTGELFF; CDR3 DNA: TGCAGTGCTCTTAAAGGGGGCAACACCGGGGAGCTGTTTTTT
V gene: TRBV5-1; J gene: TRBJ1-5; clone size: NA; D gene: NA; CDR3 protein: CASSPGMGNQPQHF; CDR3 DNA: TGCGCCAGCAGCCCGGGGATGGGCAATCAGCCCCAGCATTTT
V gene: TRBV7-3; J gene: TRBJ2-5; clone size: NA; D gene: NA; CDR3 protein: CASSLDSLETQYF; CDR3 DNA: TGTGCCAGCAGCTTAGATTCCCTAGAGACCCAGTACTTC
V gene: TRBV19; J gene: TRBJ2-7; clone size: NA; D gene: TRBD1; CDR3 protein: CATLQPGQVNEQYF; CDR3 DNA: TGTGCCACCCTACAGCCGGGACAGGTGAATGAGCAGTACTTC
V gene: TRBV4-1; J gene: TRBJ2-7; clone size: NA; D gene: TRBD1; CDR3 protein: CASSQERGPTYEQYF; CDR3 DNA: TGCGCCAGCAGCCAAGAGAGGGGGCCAACCTACGAGCAGTACTTC
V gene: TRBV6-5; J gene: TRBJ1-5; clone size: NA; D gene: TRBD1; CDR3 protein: CASFAGGPNQPQHF; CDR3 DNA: TGTGCCAGCTTCGCAGGGGGGCCCAATCAGCCCCAGCATTTT
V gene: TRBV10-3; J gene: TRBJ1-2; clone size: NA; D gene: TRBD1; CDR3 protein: CAIRDRGKVDGYTF; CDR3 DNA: TGTGCCATCAGAGACAGGGGGAAGGTGGATGGCTACACCTTC
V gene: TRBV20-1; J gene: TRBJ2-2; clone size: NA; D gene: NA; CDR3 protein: CSAREPTGELFF; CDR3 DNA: TGCAGTGCTAGAGAACCTACCGGGGAGCTGTTTTTT
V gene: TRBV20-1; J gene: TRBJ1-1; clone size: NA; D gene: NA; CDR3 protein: CSAGAWGNTEAFF; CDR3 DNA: TGCAGTGCCGGGGCATGGGGGAACACTGAAGCTTTCTTT
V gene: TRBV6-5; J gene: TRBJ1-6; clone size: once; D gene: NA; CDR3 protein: CASSYSRKSSSYNSPLHF; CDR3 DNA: TGTGCCAGCAGTTACTCGAGGAAATCTAGCTCCTATAATTCACCCCTCCACTTT
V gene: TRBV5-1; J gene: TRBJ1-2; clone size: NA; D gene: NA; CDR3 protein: CASSFFGNGDYGYTF; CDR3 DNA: TGCGCCAGCAGCTTTTTCGGGAATGGGGACTATGGCTACACCTTC
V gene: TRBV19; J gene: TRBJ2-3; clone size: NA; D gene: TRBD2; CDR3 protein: CASIGRGGRQDTQYF; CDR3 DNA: TGTGCCAGTATCGGGCGGGGGGGCCGTCAAGATACGCAGTATTTT
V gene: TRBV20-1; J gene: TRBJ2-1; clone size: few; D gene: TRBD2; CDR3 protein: CSHVPGLAGGNEQFF; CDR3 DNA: TGCAGCCATGTGCCGGGACTAGCGGGGGGCAATGAGCAGTTCTTC
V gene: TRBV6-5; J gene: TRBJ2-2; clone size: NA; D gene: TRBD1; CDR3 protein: CASTMDRLNTGELFF; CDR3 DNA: TGTGCCAGCACCATGGACAGGTTGAACACCGGGGAGCTGTTTTTT
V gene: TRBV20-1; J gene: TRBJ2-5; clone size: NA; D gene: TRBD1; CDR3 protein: CSASPGQGGKTQYF; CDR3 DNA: TGCAGTGCTAGTCCAGGACAGGGTGGAAAGACCCAGTACTTC
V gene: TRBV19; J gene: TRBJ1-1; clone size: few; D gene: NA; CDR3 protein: CASSPRTQMNTEAFF; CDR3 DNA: TGTGCCAGTAGTCCCCGGACGCAGATGAACACTGAAGCTTTCTTT
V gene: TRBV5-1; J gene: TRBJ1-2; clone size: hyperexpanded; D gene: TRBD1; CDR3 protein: CASSLVGQGFDYGYTF; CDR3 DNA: TGCGCCAGCAGCTTGGTTGGACAGGGTTTTGACTATGGCTACACCTTC
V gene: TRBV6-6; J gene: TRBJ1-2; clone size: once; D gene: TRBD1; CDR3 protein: CASTRQGIDGYTF; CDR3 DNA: TGTGCCAGCACTCGACAGGGGATAGACGGCTACACCTTC
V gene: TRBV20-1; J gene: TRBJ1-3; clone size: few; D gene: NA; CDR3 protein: CSVGGGNTIYF; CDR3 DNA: TGCAGTGTCGGTGGTGGAAACACCATATATTTT
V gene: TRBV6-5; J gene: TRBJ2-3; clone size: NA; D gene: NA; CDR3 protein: CASSSRQDRTDTQYF; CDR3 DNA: TGTGCCAGCAGCTCCCGACAGGACAGAACAGATACGCAGTATTTT
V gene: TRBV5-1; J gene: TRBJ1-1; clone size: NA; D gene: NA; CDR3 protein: CASTPQGNTEAFF; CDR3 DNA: TGCGCCAGCACCCCCCAGGGGAACACTGAAGCTTTCTTT